This T cell receptor beta chain was sequenced in a study of T cell changes during pregnancy in multiple sclerosis. Data came from immunoSEQ multiplex PCR; TCRdb stores just in-frame clones and leaves some out. The sample has about 18,000 clones; roughly 84% are singletons. Germline CDR1 and CDR2: SGHNT and YYREEE (reference sequence). Trimming pared 0 bases from V and 4 bases from J, leaving 13 bases between. CDR3 length: 15 amino acids. This TCR derives from a female donor in good health, enrolled as a control in a pregnancy study. This chain uses TRBV5-4 with TRBJ1-1; D is unclear. The sequencing here drew on CD8+ T cells from peripheral blood mononuclear cells, taken in the third trimester of pregnancy. The CDR3 nucleotides read TGTGCCAGCAGCTTGGAGTTTGAGGATGGCACTGAAGCTTTCTTT. Encoded protein: CASSLEFEDGTEAFF.